The 17 T cell receptor beta chains presented below share a single source sample, sequenced in a study of T-cell reconstitution after alpha-beta-depleted transplantation in children. As it was prepared, the TCRbeta library received unique molecular identifiers. MiXCR, run by TCRdb on the PCR reads, gives a single entry per CDR3 protein. The sample holds about 610,000 distinct CDR3 sequences, approximately 10% seen once. The sequencing used PBMCs from the stem cell graft donor, collected from the stem cell graft. These receptors originate from a human donor who donated a stem cell graft to a child with acute myeloid leukemia.

This clonotype has just a few counts. The V and J genes are TRBV7-8 and TRBJ2-7; 9 nucleotides match TRBD2. This CDR3 has 15 amino acids. Germline V gene lookup returns CDR1 SGHVS and CDR2 FQNEAQ. The J segment lost 4 bases and the V segment lost 1 base, leaving 5 bases of the junction unmatched. The CDR3 sequence is CASSLDAGGSYEQYF. The CDR3 DNA is TGTGCCAGCAGCTTAGATGCGGGAGGGAGTTACGAGCAGTACTTC.

The V and J genes are TRBV7-2 and TRBJ2-2; no clear D. The V gene's germline CDR1 is SGHTA and CDR2 FQGNSA. Trimming took off 7 bases at V and 4 bases at J, with 19 bases between the two ends. This CDR3 is 16 amino acids long. The CDR3 sequence: CASNRDGRGITGELFF. The CDR3 DNA is TGTGCCAGCAACCGAGACGGCAGAGGTATCACCGGGGAGCTGTTTTTT.

The table lists this clonotype with many counts. The chain couples TRBV7-3 to TRBJ2-3; perhaps TRBD2 as D (5 bases). This CDR3 is built from 13 residues. Germline lookup yields CDR1 SGHTA and CDR2 FQGTGA. Trimming took off 5 bases at V and 9 bases at J, with 15 bases between the two ends. The CDR3 DNA sequence: TGTGCCAGCAGCCCTTGGGAGCGAGACACGCAGTATTTT. Translation gives CASSPWERDTQYF. The variable domain in full, with the rest retrieved from reference TRBV7-3 and TRBJ2-3, is GAGVSQTPSNKVTEKGKYVELRCDPISGHTALYWYRQSLGQGPEFLIYFQGTGAADDSGLPNDRFFAVRPEGSVSTLKIQRTERGDSAVYLCASSPWERDTQYFGPGTRLTVL.

The rearrangement joins TRBV9 to TRBJ2-3; 7 bases match TRBD2. The CDR3 sequence is 16 residues long. Trimming took 0 bases from V and 2 from J; bases not matched to a gene: 6. The V gene's germline CDR1 is SGDLS and CDR2 YYNGEE. The CDR3, as DNA: TGTGCCAGCAGCGTAGTTCTAGCGGATGACACAGATACGCAGTATTTT. Protein: CASSVVLADDTDTQYF.

This clonotype turned up a few times. The chain recombines TRBV2 with TRBJ2-3; D remains ambiguous. Trimming pared 1 base from V and 2 bases from J, leaving 7 bases between. The CDR3 totals 14 residues. Germline CDR1 is SNHLY and CDR2 is FYNNEI. DNA of the CDR3: TGTGCCAGCAGTGAAGTTTCTACCACAGATACGCAGTATTTT. Protein: CASSEVSTTDTQYF.

This clonotype has a handful of counts. This chain joins TRBV20-1 and TRBJ2-1; possible D gene TRBD2, 6 bases. CDR1 DFQATT and CDR2 SNEGSKA come from the germline V gene (reference sequence). The V end lost 5 bases, the J end lost 2 bases, and 16 bases lay between the germline ends. The CDR3 sequence is 15 residues long. Here the CDR3 reads CSARSGGTTYNEQFF. The CDR3 coding sequence is TGCAGTGCTCGCTCAGGCGGGACGACCTACAATGAGCAGTTCTTC.

The V and J genes are TRBV20-1 and TRBJ2-1; no clear D gene. V was shortened by 1 base and J by 4 bases, with 11 bases between the two germline ends. From germline, CDR1 is DFQATT and CDR2 SNEGSKA (reference sequence). The CDR3 consists of 14 residues. The CDR3 spells CSARGRDSYNEQFF. The DNA of the CDR3 is TGCAGTGCTAGAGGTCGTGACTCGTACAATGAGCAGTTCTTC.

This clonotype has a count of ten or more. The rearrangement uses TRBV29-1 and TRBJ1-1, with 7 bases identical to TRBD1. V lost 7 bases, J lost 1 base, and 6 bases stayed unmatched. Germline V gives CDR1 SQVTM, CDR2 ANQGSEA. The CDR3 length is 13 residues. The CDR3 region has the DNA TGCAGCGGAAGACAGGGTTGGAACACTGAAGCTTTCTTT. This gives the protein CSGRQGWNTEAFF.

This clonotype appeared many times. This sequence joins TRBV3-1 and TRBJ2-7; D perhaps matches TRBD2 (6 bases). CDR3 length equals 11 residues. CDR1 is LGHDT, CDR2 YNNKEL, per germline (reference sequence). V gave up 3 bases and J gave up 7 bases, with 7 bases separating them. CDR3: CASSQAGEQYF. The CDR3 bases are TGTGCCAGCAGCCAGGCGGGGGAGCAGTACTTC.

This clonotype was found many times. V usage is TRBV5-1 and J usage is TRBJ1-1, with TRBD1 matching over 7 bases. CDR1 and CDR2 from the germline V gene are SGHRS and YFSETQ. The CDR3 contains 16 residues. After removal of 3 bases from V and 7 bases from J, the junction contained 15 bases not matched to a gene. The CDR3, as DNA: TGCGCCAGCAGCTCTGGCCTGAGACAGGGAGTGGTTGAAGCTTTCTTT. Amino acids: CASSSGLRQGVVEAFF. The full variable domain, its missing parts supplied by reference TRBV5-1 and TRBJ1-1, is KAGVTQTPRYLIKTRGQQVTLSCSPISGHRSVSWYQQTPGQGLQFLFEYFSETQRNKGNFPGRFSGRQFSNSRSEMNVSTLELGDSALYLCASSSGLRQGVVEAFFGQGTRLTVV.

In its sample, this clonotype was seen a few times. V usage is TRBV10-3 and J usage is TRBJ1-4; TRBD1 aligns across 7 bases. The CDR3 contains 14 residues. J was trimmed by 3 bases and V by 2 bases; bases with no gene match: 0. Germline V gene sequence: CDR1 ENHRY, CDR2 SYGVKD. The CDR3 protein is CAISEGQANEKLFF. The CDR3 DNA is TGTGCCATCAGTGAGGGACAGGCTAATGAAAAACTGTTTTTT.

The chain employs TRBV27 and TRBJ2-2, with D possibly being TRBD2 (7 bases). Germline CDR1 is MNHEY and CDR2 is SMNVEV (reference sequence). This CDR3 spans 14 amino acids. With 2 bases removed from V and 5 bases from J, the gap between germline ends came to 9 bases. The CDR3 sequence is CASSLEGGTGELFF. CDR3 coding DNA: TGTGCCAGCAGTTTAGAGGGGGGGACCGGGGAGCTGTTTTTT.

This clonotype came up a few times. V usage is TRBV6-5 and J usage is TRBJ2-7; TRBD1 matches at 9 bases. J was trimmed by 3 bases and V by 5 bases; bases with no gene match: 5. This CDR3 is built from 14 residues. Germline V CDR1 and CDR2: MNHEY, SVGAGI. In DNA form, the CDR3 reads TGTGCCAGCAGTGCCTCGACAGGGGGCTACGAGCAGTACTTC. It is translated as CASSASTGGYEQYF.

This clonotype turned up a few times. V gene TRBV7-9 combines with J gene TRBJ2-7; no clear D. Germline loops: CDR1 SEHNR, CDR2 FQNEAQ (reference sequence). This CDR3 is built from 14 residues. V was shortened by 2 bases and J by 1 base, with 9 bases between the two germline ends. CDR3 protein: CASSLPELSYEQYF. CDR3 bases: TGTGCCAGCAGCTTACCAGAGTTGTCCTACGAGCAGTACTTC.

The chain joins TRBV7-9 to TRBJ2-1; tentatively, D is TRBD2 (5 bases). The CDR3 has 14 amino acids. Germline assignment: CDR1 SEHNR and CDR2 FQNEAQ (reference sequence). V lost 2 bases to trimming and J lost 6 bases, with 11 bases between them. CDR3 coding DNA: TGTGCCAGCAGCTTACTACTAGAGGGCAATGAGCAGTTCTTC. Residues: CASSLLLEGNEQFF.

V usage is TRBV29-1 and J usage is TRBJ1-1, with TRBD1 identical over 9 bases. Per the germline V gene, CDR1 is SQVTM and CDR2 is ANQGSEA. This CDR3 has 16 residues. V was clipped by 6 bases and J by 0 bases; unmatched bases: 11. The CDR3 bases are TGCAGCGTCAAATCCCGGGACAGGGTTATGAACACTGAAGCTTTCTTT. Its translation: CSVKSRDRVMNTEAFF.

This clonotype was found many times. The gene calls are TRBV5-1 and TRBJ1-2; D is perhaps TRBD1 (6 bases). V was pared by 1 base and J by 4 bases, with 11 bases between. The CDR3 covers 14 residues. Germline lookup yields CDR1 SGHRS and CDR2 YFSETQ. CDR3 coding DNA: TGCGCCAGCAGCTTGACCGAAGGGGGCTATGGCTACACCTTC. Residues: CASSLTEGGYGYTF.